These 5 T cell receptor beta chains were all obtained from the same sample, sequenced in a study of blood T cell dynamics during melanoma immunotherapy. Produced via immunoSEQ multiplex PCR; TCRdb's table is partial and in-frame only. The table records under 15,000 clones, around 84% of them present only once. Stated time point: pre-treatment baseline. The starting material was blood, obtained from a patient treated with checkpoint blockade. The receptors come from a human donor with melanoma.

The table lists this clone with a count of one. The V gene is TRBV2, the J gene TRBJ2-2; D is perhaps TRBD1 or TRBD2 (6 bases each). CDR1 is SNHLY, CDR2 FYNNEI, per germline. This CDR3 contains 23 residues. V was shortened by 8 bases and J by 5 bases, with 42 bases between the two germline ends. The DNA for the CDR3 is TGTGCCAGCCGACCCCTCAATCAGGGGACGATGCGAATTGCGGGAATAGTTACCGGGGAGCTGTTTTTT. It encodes CASRPLNQGTMRIAGIVTGELFF.

The CDR3 sequence is CASSLVAGGRNTGELFF. The DNA for the CDR3 is TGTGCCAGCAGCCTGGTAGCGGGGGGCCGTAACACCGGGGAGCTGTTTTTT. V usage is TRBV7-9 and J usage is TRBJ2-2; 10 bases align to TRBD2. There are 17 residues in the CDR3. V lost 5 bases to trimming and J lost 2 bases; unmatched junction nucleotides: 8. Germline CDR1 reads SEHNR; CDR2 reads FQNEAQ (reference sequence).

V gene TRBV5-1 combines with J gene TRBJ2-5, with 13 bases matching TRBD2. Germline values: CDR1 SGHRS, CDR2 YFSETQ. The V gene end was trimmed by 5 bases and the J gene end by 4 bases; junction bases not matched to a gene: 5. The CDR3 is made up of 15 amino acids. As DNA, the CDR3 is TGCGCCAGCAGTAGGTGGACTAGCGGGAGAGAGACCCAGTACTTC. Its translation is CASSRWTSGRETQYF.

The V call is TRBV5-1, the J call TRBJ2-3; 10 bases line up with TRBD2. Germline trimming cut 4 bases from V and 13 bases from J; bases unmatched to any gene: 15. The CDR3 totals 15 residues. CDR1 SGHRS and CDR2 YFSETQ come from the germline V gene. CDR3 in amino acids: CASSQQRTSGTMEYF. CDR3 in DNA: TGCGCCAGCAGCCAGCAGAGGACTAGCGGAACCATGGAGTATTTT.

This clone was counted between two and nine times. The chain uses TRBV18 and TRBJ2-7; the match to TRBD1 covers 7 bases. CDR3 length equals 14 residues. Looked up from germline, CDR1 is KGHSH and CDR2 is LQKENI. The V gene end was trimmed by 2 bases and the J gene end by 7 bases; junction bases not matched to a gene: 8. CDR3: CASSPFQGEAEQYF. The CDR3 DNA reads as TGTGCCAGCTCACCATTTCAGGGGGAAGCGGAGCAGTACTTC.